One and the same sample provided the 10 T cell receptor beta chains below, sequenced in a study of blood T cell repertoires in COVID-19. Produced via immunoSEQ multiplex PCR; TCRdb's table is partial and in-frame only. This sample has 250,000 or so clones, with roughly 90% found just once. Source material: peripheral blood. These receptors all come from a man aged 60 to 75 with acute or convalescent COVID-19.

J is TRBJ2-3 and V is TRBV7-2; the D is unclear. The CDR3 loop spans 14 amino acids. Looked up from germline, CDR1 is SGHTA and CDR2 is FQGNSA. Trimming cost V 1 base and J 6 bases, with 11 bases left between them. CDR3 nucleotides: TGTGCCAGCAGCTTAGGTTCGGAAGCGGATACGCAGTATTTT. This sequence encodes CASSLGSEADTQYF.

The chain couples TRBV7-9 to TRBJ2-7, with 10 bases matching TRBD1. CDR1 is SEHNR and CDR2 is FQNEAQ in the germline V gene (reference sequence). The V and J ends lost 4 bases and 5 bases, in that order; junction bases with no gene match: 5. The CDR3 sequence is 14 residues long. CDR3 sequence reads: CASSSGDRGNEQYF. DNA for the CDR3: TGTGCCAGCAGCTCTGGGGACAGGGGCAACGAGCAGTACTTC.

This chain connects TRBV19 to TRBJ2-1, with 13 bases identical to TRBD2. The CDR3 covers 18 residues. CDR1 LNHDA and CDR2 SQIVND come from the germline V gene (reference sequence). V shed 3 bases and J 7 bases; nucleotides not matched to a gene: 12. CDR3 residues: CASSILYWTSGRLNEQFF. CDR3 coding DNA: TGTGCCAGTAGTATCCTCTATTGGACTAGCGGGAGATTAAATGAGCAGTTCTTC.

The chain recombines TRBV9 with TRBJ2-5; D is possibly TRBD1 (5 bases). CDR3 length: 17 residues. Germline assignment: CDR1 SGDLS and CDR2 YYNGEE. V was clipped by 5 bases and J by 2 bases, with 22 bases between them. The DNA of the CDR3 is TGTGCCAGCAGTCACCCCGCACACCGACAGTCTCAAGAGACCCAGTACTTC. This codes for CASSHPAHRQSQETQYF.

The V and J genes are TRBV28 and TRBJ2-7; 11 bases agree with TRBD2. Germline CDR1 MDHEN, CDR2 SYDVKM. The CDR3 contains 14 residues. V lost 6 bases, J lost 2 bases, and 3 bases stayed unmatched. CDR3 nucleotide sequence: TGTGCCAGCAGGGATAGCGGGAGGGCCTACGAGCAGTACTTC. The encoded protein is CASRDSGRAYEQYF.

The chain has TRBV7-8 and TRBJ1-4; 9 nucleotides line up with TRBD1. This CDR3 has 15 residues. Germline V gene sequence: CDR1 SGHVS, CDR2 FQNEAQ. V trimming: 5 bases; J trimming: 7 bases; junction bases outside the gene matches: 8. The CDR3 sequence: CASSLTGGGGEKLFF. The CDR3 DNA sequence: TGTGCCAGCAGCCTAACAGGGGGCGGGGGTGAAAAACTGTTTTTT.

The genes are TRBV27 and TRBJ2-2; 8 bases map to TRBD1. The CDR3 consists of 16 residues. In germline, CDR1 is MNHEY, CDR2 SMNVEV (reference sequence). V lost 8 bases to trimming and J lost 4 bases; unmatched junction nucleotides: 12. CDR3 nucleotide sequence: TGTGCCAGCGGCACACAGGGGGGCGTCGGCACCGGGGAGCTGTTTTTT. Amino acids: CASGTQGGVGTGELFF.

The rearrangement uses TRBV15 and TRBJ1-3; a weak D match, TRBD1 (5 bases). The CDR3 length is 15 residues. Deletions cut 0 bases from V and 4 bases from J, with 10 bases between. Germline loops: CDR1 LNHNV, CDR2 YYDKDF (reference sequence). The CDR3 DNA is TGTGCCACCAGCAGAGATCGGGGGAGAGGAAACACCATATATTTT. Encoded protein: CATSRDRGRGNTIYF.

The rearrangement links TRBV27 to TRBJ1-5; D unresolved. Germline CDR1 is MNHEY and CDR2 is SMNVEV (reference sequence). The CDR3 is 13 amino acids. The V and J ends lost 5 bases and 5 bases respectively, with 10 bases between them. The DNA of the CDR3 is TGTGCCAGCAGTCTCTACCGGGATCAGCCCCAGCATTTT. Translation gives CASSLYRDQPQHF.

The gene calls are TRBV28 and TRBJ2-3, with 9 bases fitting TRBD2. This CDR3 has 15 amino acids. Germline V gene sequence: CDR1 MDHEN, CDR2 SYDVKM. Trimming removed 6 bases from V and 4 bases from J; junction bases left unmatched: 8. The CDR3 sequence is CASRASGIVADTQYF. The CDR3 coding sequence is TGTGCCAGCAGGGCTAGCGGGATCGTCGCAGATACGCAGTATTTT.